This T cell receptor beta chain originates from a study of identical twins. Study-wide results and caveats: With monozygotic twins, out-of-frame TCR alpha sharing exceeded what models estimated. Whereas memory repertoires showed no such difference, abundant cord blood beta clonotypes carried fewer insertions.

The V end lost 2 bases, the J end lost 2 bases, and 9 bases lay between the germline ends. This CDR3 is 15 amino acids long. Only healthy Caucasians were enrolled as donors. A universal primer site arose from template switching, and cDNA bore unique molecular identifiers. TCRdb redid the calling of the 5' RACE reads with MiXCR, one entry per CDR3 protein. The sample gives under 300,000 distinct CDR3 sequences, about 14% of which show up once; 8.8% is in the top ten. This clonotype was detected a few times. What it binds is unknown. The source is a woman aged 18-29 years in good health. Material: memory (CD45RO+) T cells sorted from blood. The chain uses TRBV12-3 or TRBV12-4 and TRBJ2-2, with D hard to call. The CDR3 reads CASSLLQPNTGELFF. DNA for the CDR3: TGTGCCAGCAGTTTACTGCAGCCCAACACCGGGGAGCTGTTTTTT.